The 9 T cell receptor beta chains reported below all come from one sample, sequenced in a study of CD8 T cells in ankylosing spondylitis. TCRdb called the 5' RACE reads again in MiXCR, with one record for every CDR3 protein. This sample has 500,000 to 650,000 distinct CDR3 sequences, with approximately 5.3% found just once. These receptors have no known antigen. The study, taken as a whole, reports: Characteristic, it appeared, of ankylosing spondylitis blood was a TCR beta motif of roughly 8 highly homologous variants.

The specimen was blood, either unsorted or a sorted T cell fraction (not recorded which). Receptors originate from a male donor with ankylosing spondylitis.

The CDR3 is CSAREGTIQETQYF. The CDR3 nucleotides are TGCAGTGCTAGAGAGGGGACAATCCAAGAGACCCAGTACTTC. V gene TRBV20-1 combines with J gene TRBJ2-5, with D perhaps TRBD1 (6 bases). The CDR3 loop spans 14 amino acids. Germline CDR1 and CDR2: DFQATT and SNEGSKA (reference sequence). The V gene lost 0 bases and the J gene lost 1 base, with 9 bases spanning the gap.

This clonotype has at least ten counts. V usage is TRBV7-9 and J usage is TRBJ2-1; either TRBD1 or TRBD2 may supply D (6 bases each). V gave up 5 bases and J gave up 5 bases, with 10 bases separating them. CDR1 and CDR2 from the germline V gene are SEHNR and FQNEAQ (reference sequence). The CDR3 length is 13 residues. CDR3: CASSPGDNNEQFF. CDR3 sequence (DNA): TGTGCCAGCAGCCCGGGGGACAACAATGAGCAGTTCTTC.

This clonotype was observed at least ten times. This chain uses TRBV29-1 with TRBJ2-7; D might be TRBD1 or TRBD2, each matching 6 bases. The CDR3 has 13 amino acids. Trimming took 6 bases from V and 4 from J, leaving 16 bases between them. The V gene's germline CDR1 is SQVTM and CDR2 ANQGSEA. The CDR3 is CSVVLSGAYEQYF. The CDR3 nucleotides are TGCAGCGTGGTTCTATCGGGGGCATACGAGCAGTACTTC.

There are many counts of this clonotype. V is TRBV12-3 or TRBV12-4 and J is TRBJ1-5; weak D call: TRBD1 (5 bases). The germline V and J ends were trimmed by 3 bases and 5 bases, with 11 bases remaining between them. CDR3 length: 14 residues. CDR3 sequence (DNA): TGTGCCAGCAGTTTTTGGGGGAAAGATCAGCCCCAGCATTTT. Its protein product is CASSFWGKDQPQHF.

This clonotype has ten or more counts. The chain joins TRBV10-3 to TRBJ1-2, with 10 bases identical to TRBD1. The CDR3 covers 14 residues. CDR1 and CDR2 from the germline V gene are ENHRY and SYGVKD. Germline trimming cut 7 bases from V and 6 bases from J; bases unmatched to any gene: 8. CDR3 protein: CAIKYWGQGNGYTF. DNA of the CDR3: TGTGCCATCAAATACTGGGGACAGGGGAATGGCTACACCTTC.

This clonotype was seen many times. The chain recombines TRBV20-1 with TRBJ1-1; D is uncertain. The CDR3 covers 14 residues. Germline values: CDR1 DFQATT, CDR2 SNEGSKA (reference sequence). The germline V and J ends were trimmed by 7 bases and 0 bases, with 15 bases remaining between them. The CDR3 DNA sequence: TGCAGTGGTGCGGCGTTGCCTATGAACACTGAAGCTTTCTTT. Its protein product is CSGAALPMNTEAFF.

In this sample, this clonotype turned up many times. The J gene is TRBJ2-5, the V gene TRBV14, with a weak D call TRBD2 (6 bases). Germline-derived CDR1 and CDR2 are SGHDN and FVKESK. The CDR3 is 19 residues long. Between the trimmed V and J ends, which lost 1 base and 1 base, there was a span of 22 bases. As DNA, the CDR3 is TGTGCCAGCAGCCAAGTCGCCCCCCAGCGCGGGACTTTCCAAGAGACCCAGTACTTC. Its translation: CASSQVAPQRGTFQETQYF.

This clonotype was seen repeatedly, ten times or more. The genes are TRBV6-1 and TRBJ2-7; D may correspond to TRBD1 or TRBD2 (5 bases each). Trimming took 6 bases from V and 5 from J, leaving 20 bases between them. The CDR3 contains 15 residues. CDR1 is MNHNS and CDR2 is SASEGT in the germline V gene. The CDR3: CASRVPGRPSDEQYF. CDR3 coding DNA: TGTGCCAGCAGAGTACCGGGACGGCCAAGCGACGAGCAGTACTTC.

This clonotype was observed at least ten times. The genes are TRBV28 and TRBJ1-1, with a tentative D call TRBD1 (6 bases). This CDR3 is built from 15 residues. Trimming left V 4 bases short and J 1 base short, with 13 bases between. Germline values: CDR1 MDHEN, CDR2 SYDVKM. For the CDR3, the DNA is TGTGCCAGCAGTTATCGGGGGGCGGGGAACACTGAAGCTTTCTTT. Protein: CASSYRGAGNTEAFF.